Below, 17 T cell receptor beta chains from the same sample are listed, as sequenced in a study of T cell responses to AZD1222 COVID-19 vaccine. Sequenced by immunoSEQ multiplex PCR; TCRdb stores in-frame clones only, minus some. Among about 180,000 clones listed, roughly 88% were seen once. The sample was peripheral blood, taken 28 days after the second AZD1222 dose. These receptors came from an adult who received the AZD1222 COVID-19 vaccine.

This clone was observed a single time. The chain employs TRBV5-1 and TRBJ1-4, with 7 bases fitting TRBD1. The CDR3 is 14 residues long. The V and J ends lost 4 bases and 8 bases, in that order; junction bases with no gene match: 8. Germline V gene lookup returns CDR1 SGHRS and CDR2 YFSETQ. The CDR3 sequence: CASSDTGADEKLFF. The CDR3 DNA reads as TGCGCCAGCAGCGACACAGGGGCCGACGAAAAACTGTTTTTT.

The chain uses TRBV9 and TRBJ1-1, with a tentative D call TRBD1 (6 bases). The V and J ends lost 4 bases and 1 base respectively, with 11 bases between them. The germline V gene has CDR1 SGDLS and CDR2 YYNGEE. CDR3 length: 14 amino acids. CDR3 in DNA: TGTGCCAGCAGCTCCAGACAGGAGAACACTGAAGCTTTCTTT. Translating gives CASSSRQENTEAFF.

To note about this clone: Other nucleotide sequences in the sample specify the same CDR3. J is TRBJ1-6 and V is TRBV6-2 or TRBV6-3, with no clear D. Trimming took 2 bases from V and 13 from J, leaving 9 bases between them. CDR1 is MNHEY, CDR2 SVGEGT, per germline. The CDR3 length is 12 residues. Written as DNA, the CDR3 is TGTGCCAGCAGTTACGGAGAATCGCCCCTCCACTTT. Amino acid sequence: CASSYGESPLHF.

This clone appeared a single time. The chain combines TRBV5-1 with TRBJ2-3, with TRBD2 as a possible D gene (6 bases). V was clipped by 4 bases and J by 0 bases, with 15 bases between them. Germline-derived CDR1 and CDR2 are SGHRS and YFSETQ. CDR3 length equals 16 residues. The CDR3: CASSENKAGSTDTQYF. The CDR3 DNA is TGCGCCAGCAGCGAAAACAAGGCGGGGAGCACAGATACGCAGTATTTT.

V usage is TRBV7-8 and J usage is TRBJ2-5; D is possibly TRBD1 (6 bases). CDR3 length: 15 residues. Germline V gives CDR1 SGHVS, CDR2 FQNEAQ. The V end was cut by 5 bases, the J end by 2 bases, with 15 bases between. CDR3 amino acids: CASSPPRTAQETQYF. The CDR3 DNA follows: TGTGCCAGCAGCCCCCCAAGGACAGCTCAAGAGACCCAGTACTTC.

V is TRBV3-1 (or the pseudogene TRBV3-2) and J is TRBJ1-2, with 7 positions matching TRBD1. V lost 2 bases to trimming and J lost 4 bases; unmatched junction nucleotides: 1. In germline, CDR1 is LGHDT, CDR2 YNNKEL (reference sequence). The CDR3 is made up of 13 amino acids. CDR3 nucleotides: TGTGCCAGCAGCCAACGGGACAGCTATGGCTACACCTTC. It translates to CASSQRDSYGYTF.

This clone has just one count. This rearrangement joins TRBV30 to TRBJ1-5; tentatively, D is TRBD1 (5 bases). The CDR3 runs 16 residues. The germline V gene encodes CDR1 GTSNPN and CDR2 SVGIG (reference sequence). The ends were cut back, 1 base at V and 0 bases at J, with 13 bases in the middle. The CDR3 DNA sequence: TGTGCCTGGAGTGGACGGATGGGGGTTAGCAATCAGCCCCAGCATTTT. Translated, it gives CAWSGRMGVSNQPQHF.

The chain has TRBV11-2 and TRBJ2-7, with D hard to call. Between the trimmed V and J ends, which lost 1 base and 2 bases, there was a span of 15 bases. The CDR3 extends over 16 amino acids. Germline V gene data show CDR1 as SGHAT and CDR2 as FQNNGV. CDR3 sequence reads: CASSLVSGRLTYEQYF. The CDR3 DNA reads TGTGCCAGCAGCTTAGTCTCCGGCCGACTTACCTACGAGCAGTACTTC. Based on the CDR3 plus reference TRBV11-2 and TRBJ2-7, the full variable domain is EAGVAQSPRYKIIEKRQSVAFWCNPISGHATLYWYQQILGQGPKLLIQFQNNGVVDDSQLPKDRFSAERLKGVDSTLKIQPAKLEDSAVYLCASSLVSGRLTYEQYFGPGTRLTVT.

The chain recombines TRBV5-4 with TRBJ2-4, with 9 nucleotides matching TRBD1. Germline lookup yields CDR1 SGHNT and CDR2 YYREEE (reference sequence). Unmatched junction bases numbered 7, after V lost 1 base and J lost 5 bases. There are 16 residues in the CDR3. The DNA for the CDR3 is TGTGCCAGCAGCTTGTACACAGGGGGCTATGAAAACATTCAGTACTTC. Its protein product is CASSLYTGGYENIQYF. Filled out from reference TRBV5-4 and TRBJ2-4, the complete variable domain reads ETGVTQSPTHLIKTRGQQVTLRCSSQSGHNTVSWYQQALGQGPQFIFQYYREEENGRGNFPPRFSGLQFPNYSSELNVNALELDDSALYLCASSLYTGGYENIQYFGAGTRLSVL.

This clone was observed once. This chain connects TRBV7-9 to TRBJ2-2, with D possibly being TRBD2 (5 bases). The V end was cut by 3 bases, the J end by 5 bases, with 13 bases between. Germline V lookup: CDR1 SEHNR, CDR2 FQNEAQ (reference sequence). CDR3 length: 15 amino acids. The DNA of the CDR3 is TGTGCCAGCAGCTTCTGGGTCGCGGGTACCGGGGAGCTGTTTTTT. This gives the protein CASSFWVAGTGELFF.

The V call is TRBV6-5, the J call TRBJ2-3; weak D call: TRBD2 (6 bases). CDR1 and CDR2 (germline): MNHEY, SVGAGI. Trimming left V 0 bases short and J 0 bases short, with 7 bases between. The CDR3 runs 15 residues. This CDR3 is CASSYSTRSTDTQYF. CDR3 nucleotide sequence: TGTGCCAGCAGTTACTCGACTAGGAGCACAGATACGCAGTATTTT.

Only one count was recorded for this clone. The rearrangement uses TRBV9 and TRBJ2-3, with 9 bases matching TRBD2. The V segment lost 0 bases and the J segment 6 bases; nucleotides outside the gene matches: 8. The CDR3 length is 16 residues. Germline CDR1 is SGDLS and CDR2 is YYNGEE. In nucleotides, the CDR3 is TGTGCCAGCAGCGTAGGAGGCGGGGGGGCAGCGGATACGCAGTATTTT. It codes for CASSVGGGGAADTQYF.

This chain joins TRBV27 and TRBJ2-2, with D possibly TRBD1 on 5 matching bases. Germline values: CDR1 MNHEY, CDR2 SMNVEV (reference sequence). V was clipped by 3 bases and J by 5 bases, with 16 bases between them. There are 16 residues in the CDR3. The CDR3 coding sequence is TGTGCCAGCAGTTTCCTCCAGGCAGGGCGGACCGGGGAGCTGTTTTTT. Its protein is CASSFLQAGRTGELFF.

CDR3 sequence (DNA): TGTGCCAGCAGCTTTGGCCAGGGAATAGCTAATGAAAAACTGTTTTTT. Translated, it gives CASSFGQGIANEKLFF. J is TRBJ1-4 and V is TRBV11-2, with D tentatively TRBD1 (5 bases). The CDR3 contains 16 residues. V lost 3 bases and J lost 3, with 14 bases in between. CDR1 SGHAT and CDR2 FQNNGV come from the germline V gene. The full variable domain, with the rest looked up from reference TRBV11-2 and TRBJ1-4, is EAGVAQSPRYKIIEKRQSVAFWCNPISGHATLYWYQQILGQGPKLLIQFQNNGVVDDSQLPKDRFSAERLKGVDSTLKIQPAKLEDSAVYLCASSFGQGIANEKLFFGSGTQLSVL.

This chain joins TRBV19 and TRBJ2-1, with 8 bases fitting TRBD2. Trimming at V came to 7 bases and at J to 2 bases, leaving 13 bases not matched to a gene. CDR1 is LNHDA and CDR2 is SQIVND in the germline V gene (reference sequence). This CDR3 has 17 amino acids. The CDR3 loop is CASKSIAGSLAYNEQFF. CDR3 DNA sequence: TGTGCCAGTAAGTCCATAGCGGGGAGCTTAGCCTACAATGAGCAGTTCTTC.

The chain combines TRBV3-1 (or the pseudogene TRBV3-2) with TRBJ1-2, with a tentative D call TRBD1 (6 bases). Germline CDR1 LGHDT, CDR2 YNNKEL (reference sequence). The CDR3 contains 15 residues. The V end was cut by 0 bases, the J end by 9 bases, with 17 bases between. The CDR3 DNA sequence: TGTGCCAGCAGCCAAGAGGTCCTAGGAGGGGGGAGCTACACCTTC. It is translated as CASSQEVLGGGSYTF.

CDR3 sequence reads: CASSFGEQPQHF. The CDR3 coding sequence is TGTGCCAGCAGTTTCGGTGAGCAGCCCCAGCATTTT. The chain joins TRBV12-3 or TRBV12-4 to TRBJ1-5; D is uncertain. This CDR3 comprises 12 residues. The V gene lost 3 bases and the J gene lost 7 bases, with 7 bases spanning the gap.